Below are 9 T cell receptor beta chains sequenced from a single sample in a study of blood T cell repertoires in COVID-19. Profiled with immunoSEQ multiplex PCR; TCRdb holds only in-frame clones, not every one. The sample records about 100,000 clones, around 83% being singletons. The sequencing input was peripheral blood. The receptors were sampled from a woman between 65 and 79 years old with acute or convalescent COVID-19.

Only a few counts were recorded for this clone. CDR3 DNA: TGCAGTGGGCTGGTGACCTACGAGCAGTACTTC. This sequence encodes CSGLVTYEQYF. The V and J genes are TRBV20-1 and TRBJ2-7; D call uncertain. From germline, CDR1 is DFQATT and CDR2 SNEGSKA (reference sequence). Trimming shortened V by 7 bases and J by 2 bases, and 9 bases separated the two germline ends. The CDR3 has 11 residues.

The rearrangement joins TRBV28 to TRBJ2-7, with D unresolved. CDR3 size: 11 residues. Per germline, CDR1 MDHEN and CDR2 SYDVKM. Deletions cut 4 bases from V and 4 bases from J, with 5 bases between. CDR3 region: CASSSLYEQYV. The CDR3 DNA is TGTGCCAGCAGTTCCCTTTACGAGCAGTACGTC.

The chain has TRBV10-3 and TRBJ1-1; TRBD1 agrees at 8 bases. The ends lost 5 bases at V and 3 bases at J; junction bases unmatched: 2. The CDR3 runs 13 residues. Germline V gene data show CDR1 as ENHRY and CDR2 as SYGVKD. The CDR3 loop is CAISQGADTEAFF. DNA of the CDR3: TGTGCCATCAGTCAGGGGGCGGACACTGAAGCTTTCTTT.

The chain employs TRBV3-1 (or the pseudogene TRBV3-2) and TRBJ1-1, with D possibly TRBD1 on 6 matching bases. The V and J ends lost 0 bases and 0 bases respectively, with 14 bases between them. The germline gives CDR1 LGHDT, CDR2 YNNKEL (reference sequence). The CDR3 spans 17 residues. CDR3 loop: CASSQDRNRAVNTEAFF. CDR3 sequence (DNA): TGTGCCAGCAGCCAAGATAGGAACAGGGCTGTGAACACTGAAGCTTTCTTT.

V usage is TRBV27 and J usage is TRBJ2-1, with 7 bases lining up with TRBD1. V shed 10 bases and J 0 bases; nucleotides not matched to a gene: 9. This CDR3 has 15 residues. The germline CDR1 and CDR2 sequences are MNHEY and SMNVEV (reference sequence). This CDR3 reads CATSSRDSSYNEQFF. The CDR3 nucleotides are TGTGCCACCTCTAGCCGGGACAGCTCCTACAATGAGCAGTTCTTC.

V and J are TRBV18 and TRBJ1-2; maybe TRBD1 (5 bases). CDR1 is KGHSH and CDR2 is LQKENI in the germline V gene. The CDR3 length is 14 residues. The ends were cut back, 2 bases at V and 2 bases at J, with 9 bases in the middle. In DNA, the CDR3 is TGTGCCAGCTCACCAGACAGAACCAACTATGGCTACACCTTC. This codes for CASSPDRTNYGYTF.

The CDR3 loop reads CASSLGTGSSYEQYV. The CDR3 DNA is TGTGCCAGCAGCTTAGGGACAGGGAGCTCCTACGAGCAGTACGTC. V and J are TRBV11-2 and TRBJ2-7, with 8 bases aligning to TRBD1. The CDR3 has 15 residues. Trimming removed 1 base from V and 0 bases from J; junction bases left unmatched: 2. CDR1 SGHAT and CDR2 FQNNGV come from the germline V gene.

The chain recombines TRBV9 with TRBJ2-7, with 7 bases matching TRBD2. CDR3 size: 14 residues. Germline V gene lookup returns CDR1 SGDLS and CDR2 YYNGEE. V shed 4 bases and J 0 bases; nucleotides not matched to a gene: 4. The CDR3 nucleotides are TGTGCCAGCAGCAATAGCGGGTCCTCCTACGAGCAGTACTTC. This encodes CASSNSGSSYEQYF.

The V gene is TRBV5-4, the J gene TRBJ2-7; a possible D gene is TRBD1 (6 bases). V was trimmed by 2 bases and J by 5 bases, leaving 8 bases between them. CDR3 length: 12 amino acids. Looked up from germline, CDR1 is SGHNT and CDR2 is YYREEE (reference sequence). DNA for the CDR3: TGTGCCAGCAGCTTACAGGGTCACGAGCAGTACGTC. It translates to CASSLQGHEQYV.